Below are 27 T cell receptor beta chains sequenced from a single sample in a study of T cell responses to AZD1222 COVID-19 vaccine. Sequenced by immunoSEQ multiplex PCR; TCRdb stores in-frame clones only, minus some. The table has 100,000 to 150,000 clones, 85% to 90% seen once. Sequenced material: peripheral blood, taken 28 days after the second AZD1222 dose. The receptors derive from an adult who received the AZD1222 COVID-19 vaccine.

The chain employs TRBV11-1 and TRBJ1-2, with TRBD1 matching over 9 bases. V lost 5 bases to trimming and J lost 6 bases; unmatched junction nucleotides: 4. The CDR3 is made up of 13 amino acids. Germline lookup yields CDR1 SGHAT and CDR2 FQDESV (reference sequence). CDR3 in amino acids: CASSPGTGNGYTF. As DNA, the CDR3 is TGTGCCAGCAGCCCTGGGACAGGGAATGGCTACACCTTC.

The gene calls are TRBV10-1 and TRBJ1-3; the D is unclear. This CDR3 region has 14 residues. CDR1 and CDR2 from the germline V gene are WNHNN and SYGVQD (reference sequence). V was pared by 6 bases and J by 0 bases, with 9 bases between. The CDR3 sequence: CASRCLNSGNTIYF. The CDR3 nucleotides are TGCGCCAGCAGATGTCTGAACTCTGGAAACACCATATATTTT.

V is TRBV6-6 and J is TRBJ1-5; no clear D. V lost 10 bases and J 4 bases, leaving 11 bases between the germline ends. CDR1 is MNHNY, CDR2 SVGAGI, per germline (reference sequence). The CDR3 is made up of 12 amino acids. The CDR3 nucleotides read TGTGCCACGGGTTCCAATAATCAGCCCCAGCATTTT. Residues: CATGSNNQPQHF.

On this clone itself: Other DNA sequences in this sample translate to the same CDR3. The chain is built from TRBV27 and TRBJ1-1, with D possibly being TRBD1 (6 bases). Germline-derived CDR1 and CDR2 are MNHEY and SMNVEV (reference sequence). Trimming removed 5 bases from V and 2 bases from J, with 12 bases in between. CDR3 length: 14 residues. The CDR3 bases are TGTGCCAGCAGTGTCGGGACATTTAACACTGAAGCTTTCTTT. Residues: CASSVGTFNTEAFF.

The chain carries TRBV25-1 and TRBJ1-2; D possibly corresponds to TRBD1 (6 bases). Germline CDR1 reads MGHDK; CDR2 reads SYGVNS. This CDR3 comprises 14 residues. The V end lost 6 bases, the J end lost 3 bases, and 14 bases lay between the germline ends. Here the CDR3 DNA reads TGTGCCAGCAGGGAGCAGGGGAGGGACTATGGCTACACCTTC. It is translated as CASREQGRDYGYTF.

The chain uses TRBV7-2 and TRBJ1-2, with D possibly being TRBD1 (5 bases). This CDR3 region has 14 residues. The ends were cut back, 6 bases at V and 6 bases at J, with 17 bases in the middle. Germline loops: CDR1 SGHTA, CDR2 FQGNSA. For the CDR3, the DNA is TGTGCCAGCAGTACTCAGAGGGGTAGGAATGGCTACACCTTC. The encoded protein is CASSTQRGRNGYTF. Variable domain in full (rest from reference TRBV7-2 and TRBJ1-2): GAGVSQSPSNKVTEKGKDVELRCDPISGHTALYWYRQSLGQGLEFLIYFQGNSAPDKSGLPSDRFSAERTGGSVSTLTIQRTQQEDSAVYLCASSTQRGRNGYTFGSGTRLTVV.

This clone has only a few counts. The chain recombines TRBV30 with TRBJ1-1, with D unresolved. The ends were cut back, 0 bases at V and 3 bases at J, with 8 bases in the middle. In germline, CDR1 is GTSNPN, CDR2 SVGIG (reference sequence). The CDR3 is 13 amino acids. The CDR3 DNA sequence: TGTGCCTGGAGTGTAACGGCCCACACTGAAGCTTTCTTT. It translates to CAWSVTAHTEAFF.

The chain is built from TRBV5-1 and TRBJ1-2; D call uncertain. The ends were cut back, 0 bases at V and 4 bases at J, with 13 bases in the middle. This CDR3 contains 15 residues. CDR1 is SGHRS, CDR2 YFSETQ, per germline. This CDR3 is CASSLEGAVTYGYTF. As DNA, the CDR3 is TGCGCCAGCAGCTTGGAAGGCGCGGTCACCTATGGCTACACCTTC.

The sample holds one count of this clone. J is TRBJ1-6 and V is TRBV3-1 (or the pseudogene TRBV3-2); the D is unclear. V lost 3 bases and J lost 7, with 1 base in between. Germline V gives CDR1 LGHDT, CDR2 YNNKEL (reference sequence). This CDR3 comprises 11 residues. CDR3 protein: CASSHNSPLHF. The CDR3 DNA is TGTGCCAGCAGCCACAATTCACCCCTCCACTTT.

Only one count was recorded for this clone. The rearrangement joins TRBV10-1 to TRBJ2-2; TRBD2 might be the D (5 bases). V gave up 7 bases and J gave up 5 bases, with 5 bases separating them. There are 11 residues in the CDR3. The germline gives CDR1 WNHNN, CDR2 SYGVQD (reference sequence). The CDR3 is CASTGTGELFF. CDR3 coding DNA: TGCGCCAGCACGGGGACCGGGGAGCTGTTTTTT.

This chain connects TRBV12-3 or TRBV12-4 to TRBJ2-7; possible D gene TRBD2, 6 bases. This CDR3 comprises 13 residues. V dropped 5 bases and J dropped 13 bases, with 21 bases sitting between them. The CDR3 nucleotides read TGTGCCAGCAGTCCCACAGTCCTGGGGGGATTCTACTTC. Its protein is CASSPTVLGGFYF.

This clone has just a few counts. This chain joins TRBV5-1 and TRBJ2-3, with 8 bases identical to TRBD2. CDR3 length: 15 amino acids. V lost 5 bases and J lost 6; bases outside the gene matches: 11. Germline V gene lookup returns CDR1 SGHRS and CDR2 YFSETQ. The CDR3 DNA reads TGCGCCAGCAGTAGTTTAGCGGGGCTCCGGGATACGCAGTATTTT. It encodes CASSSLAGLRDTQYF.

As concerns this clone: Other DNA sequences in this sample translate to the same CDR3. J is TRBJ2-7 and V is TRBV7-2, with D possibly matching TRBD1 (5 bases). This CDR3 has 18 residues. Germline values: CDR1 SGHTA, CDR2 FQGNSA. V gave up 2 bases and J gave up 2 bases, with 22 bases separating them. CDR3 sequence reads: CASSLMVRSTGRAYEQYF. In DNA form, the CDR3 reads TGTGCCAGCAGCTTAATGGTTAGGAGTACGGGCAGGGCCTACGAGCAGTACTTC.

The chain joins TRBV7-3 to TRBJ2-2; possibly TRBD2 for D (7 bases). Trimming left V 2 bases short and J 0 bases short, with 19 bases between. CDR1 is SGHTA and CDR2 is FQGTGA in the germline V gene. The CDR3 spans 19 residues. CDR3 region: CASSLPRTRGPTNTGELFF. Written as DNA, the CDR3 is TGTGCCAGCAGCTTACCGCGAACGCGGGGGCCTACGAACACCGGGGAGCTGTTTTTT.

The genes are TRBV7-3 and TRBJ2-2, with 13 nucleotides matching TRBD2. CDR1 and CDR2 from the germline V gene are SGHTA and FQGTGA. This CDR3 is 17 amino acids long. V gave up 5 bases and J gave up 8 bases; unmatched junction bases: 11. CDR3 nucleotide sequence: TGTGCCAGCAGCCCTTCCGGGACTAGCGGGGTCCGAGGGGAGCTGTTTTTT. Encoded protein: CASSPSGTSGVRGELFF.

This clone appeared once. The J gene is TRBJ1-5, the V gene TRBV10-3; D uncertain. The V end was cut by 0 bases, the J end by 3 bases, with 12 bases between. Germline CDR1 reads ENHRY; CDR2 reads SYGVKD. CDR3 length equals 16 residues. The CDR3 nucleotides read TGTGCCATCAGTGAGTCGTTTGTCGGTAACAATCAGCCCCAGCATTTT. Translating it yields CAISESFVGNNQPQHF.

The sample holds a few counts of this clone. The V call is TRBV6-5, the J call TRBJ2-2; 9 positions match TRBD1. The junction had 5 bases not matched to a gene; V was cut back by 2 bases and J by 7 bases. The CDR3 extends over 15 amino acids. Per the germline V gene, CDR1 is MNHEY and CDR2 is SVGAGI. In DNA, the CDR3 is TGTGCCAGCAGTTACGAAGGACAGGGGTTCGGGGAGCTGTTTTTT. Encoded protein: CASSYEGQGFGELFF.

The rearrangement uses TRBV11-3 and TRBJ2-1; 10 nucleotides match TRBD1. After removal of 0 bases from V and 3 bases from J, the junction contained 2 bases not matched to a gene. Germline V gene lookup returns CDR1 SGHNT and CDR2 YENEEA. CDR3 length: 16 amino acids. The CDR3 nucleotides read TGTGCCAGCAGCTTAGATGGGACAGGGGACTACAATGAGCAGTTCTTC. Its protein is CASSLDGTGDYNEQFF.

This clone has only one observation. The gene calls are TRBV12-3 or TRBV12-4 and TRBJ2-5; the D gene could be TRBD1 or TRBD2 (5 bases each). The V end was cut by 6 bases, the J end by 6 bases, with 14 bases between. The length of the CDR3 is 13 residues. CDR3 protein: CASRPQGPKTQYF. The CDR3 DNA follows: TGTGCCAGCAGACCCCAGGGACCAAAGACCCAGTACTTC.

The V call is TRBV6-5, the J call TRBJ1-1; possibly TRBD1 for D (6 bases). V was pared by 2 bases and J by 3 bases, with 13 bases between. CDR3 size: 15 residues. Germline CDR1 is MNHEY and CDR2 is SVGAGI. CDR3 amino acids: CASSYGQPWDTEAFF. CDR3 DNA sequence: TGTGCCAGCAGTTACGGACAGCCTTGGGACACTGAAGCTTTCTTT.

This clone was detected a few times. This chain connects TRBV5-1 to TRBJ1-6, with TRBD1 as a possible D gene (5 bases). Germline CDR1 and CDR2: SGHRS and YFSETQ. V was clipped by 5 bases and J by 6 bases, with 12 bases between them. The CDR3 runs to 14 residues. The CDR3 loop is CASRRDPSNSPLHF. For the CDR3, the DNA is TGCGCCAGCAGAAGGGACCCTTCTAATTCACCCCTCCACTTT.

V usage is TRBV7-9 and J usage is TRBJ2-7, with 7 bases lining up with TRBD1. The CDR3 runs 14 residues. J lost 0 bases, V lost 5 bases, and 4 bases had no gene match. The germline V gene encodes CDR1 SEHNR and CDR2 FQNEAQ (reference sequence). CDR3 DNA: TGTGCCAGCAGCCGCTCAGGGGGCTCCTACGAGCAGTACTTC. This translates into CASSRSGGSYEQYF.

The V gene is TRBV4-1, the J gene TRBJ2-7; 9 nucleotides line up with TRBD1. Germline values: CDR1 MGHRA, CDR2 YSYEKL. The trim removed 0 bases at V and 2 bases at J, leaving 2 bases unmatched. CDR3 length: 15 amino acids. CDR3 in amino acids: CASSQEGQGTYEQYF. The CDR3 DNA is TGCGCCAGCAGCCAAGAGGGACAGGGAACCTACGAGCAGTACTTC.

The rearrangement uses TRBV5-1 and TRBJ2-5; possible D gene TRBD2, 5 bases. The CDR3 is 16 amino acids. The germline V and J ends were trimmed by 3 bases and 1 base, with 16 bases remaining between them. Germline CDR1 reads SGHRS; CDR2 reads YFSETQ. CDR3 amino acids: CASSSGEGGAQETQYF. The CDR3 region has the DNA TGCGCCAGCAGCTCCGGCGAGGGCGGAGCCCAAGAGACCCAGTACTTC. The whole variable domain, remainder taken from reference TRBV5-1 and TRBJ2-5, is KAGVTQTPRYLIKTRGQQVTLSCSPISGHRSVSWYQQTPGQGLQFLFEYFSETQRNKGNFPGRFSGRQFSNSRSEMNVSTLELGDSALYLCASSSGEGGAQETQYFGPGTRLLVL.

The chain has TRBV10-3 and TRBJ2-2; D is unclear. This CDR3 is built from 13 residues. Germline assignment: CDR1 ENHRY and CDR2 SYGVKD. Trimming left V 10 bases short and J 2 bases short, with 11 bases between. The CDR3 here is CATRKANTGELFF. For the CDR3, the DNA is TGTGCCACCCGGAAAGCCAACACCGGGGAGCTGTTTTTT.

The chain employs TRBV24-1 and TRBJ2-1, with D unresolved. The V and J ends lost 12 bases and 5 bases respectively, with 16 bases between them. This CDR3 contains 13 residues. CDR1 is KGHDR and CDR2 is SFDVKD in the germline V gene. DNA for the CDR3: TGTGCCCCCGGACCACTAAACAACAATGAGCAGTTCTTC. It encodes CAPGPLNNNEQFF.

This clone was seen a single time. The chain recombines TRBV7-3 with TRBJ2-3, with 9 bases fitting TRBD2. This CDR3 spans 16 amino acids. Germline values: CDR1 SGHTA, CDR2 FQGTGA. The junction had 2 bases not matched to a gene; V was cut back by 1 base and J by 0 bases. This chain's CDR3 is CASSLMSGGSTDTQYF. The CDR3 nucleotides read TGTGCCAGCAGCTTAATGAGCGGGGGGAGCACAGATACGCAGTATTTT.